Following are 31 T cell receptor beta chains from one sample sequenced in a study of blood T cell repertoires in COVID-19. The assay was immunoSEQ multiplex PCR, and TCRdb's table has in-frame clones only and misses some. The data contain approximately 210,000 clones, around 83% of them singletons. The sample was peripheral blood. These receptor sequences come from a woman in her forties or fifties with acute or convalescent COVID-19.

The chain has TRBV10-3 and TRBJ2-7, with 7 bases lining up with TRBD2. CDR1 and CDR2 from the germline V gene are ENHRY and SYGVKD. The CDR3 loop spans 15 amino acids. V lost 2 bases and J lost 0; bases outside the gene matches: 4. The CDR3 bases are TGTGCCATCAGTGAGGGGGCTAGCGGCTCCTACGAGCAGTACTTC. Translating it yields CAISEGASGSYEQYF.

CDR3 bases: TGTGCCACCAGTGATGGGAGACTAGCGGGTTTACGGGAGACCCAGTACTTC. It specifies CATSDGRLAGLRETQYF. V usage is TRBV24-1 and J usage is TRBJ2-5; TRBD2 matches 10 bases. The CDR3 length is 17 residues. Germline CDR1 is KGHDR and CDR2 is SFDVKD. The J segment lost 5 bases and the V segment lost 3 bases, leaving 11 bases of the junction unmatched.

This clone was detected once. The rearrangement joins TRBV5-1 to TRBJ2-5, with D maybe TRBD1 (6 bases). The CDR3 extends over 15 amino acids. V lost 1 base to trimming and J lost 5 bases, with 15 bases between them. CDR1 is SGHRS, CDR2 YFSETQ, per germline. The CDR3 here is CASSLFQGITETQYF. CDR3 coding DNA: TGCGCCAGCAGCTTGTTTCAGGGGATAACCGAGACCCAGTACTTC.

This rearrangement joins TRBV12-3 or TRBV12-4 to TRBJ2-5, with D possibly being TRBD2 (6 bases). The germline V and J ends were trimmed by 5 bases and 1 base, with 8 bases remaining between them. This CDR3 has 13 amino acids. The CDR3 spells CASSLSGQETQYF. The CDR3 nucleotides read TGTGCCAGCAGTCTTAGCGGCCAAGAGACCCAGTACTTC.

V usage is TRBV19 and J usage is TRBJ1-2, with 12 positions matching TRBD1. Germline loops: CDR1 LNHDA, CDR2 SQIVND (reference sequence). The CDR3 runs to 17 residues. Trimming took 7 bases from V and 2 from J; bases not matched to a gene: 11. The CDR3 region is CASTPGDRGRKNYGYTF. CDR3 bases: TGTGCCAGTACCCCTGGGGACAGGGGGCGCAAGAACTATGGCTACACCTTC.

The V gene is TRBV9, the J gene TRBJ2-3, with 11 bases matching TRBD2. Germline trimming cut 3 bases from V and 2 bases from J; bases unmatched to any gene: 20. The CDR3 covers 21 residues. The germline V gene has CDR1 SGDLS and CDR2 YYNGEE. The CDR3 loop is CASSGPPRRVGTSGHTDTQYF. The DNA of the CDR3 is TGTGCCAGCAGCGGACCGCCACGGCGGGTGGGGACTAGCGGACACACAGATACGCAGTATTTT.

This clone was seen once. The chain uses TRBV19 and TRBJ1-2; D is undetermined. This CDR3 region has 14 residues. Germline V gene data show CDR1 as LNHDA and CDR2 as SQIVND (reference sequence). Trimming pared 6 bases from V and 4 bases from J, leaving 15 bases between. CDR3 in DNA: TGTGCCAGTAGACCCTCTCAGGCCACCTATGGCTACACCTTC. This sequence encodes CASRPSQATYGYTF.

The V gene is TRBV6-2 or TRBV6-3, the J gene TRBJ1-1; D remains unclear. Trimming took 2 bases from V and 1 from J, leaving 8 bases between them. The CDR3 is 14 amino acids. Germline V lookup: CDR1 MNHEY, CDR2 SVGEGT. The CDR3 region is CASSYRVGNTEAFF. DNA for the CDR3: TGTGCCAGCAGTTACCGGGTGGGGAACACTGAAGCTTTCTTT.

The rearrangement uses TRBV6-5 and TRBJ1-5; 8 bases fit TRBD1. V lost 6 bases, J lost 6 bases, and 10 bases stayed unmatched. There are 15 residues in the CDR3. Germline CDR1 MNHEY, CDR2 SVGAGI. The CDR3 nucleotides are TGTGCCAGCAGCGTCAGGGGGCGGGAAGGTCAGCCCCAGCATTTT. The encoded protein is CASSVRGREGQPQHF.

The chain employs TRBV10-2 and TRBJ2-5; D possibly corresponds to TRBD2 (5 bases). Germline values: CDR1 WSHSY, CDR2 SAAADI. The CDR3 loop spans 12 amino acids. Deletions cut 8 bases from V and 3 bases from J, with 10 bases between. The CDR3 reads CASGEPKETQYF. CDR3 nucleotide sequence: TGCGCCAGCGGGGAGCCGAAAGAGACCCAGTACTTC.

The V gene is TRBV19, the J gene TRBJ2-7, with a tentative D call TRBD2 (6 bases). There are 13 residues in the CDR3. V was pared by 1 base and J by 6 bases, with 10 bases between. In germline, CDR1 is LNHDA, CDR2 SQIVND (reference sequence). Here the CDR3 DNA reads TGTGCCAGTAGTATAGCGGGAGAAGGCGAGCAGTACTTC. The encoded protein is CASSIAGEGEQYF.

This clone was seen just once. The chain carries TRBV5-1 and TRBJ1-2; 9 bases fit TRBD1. J lost 4 bases, V lost 4 bases, and 8 bases had no gene match. From germline, CDR1 is SGHRS and CDR2 YFSETQ. CDR3 size: 15 residues. The CDR3 DNA follows: TGCGCCAGCAGCCTCCCGACAGGGGGAGTCTATGGCTACACCTTC. Protein product: CASSLPTGGVYGYTF.

Of note for this clone: Within the sample, other DNA sequences also encode this same CDR3. CDR3 sequence reads: CASSLELAGAYEQYF. The CDR3 coding sequence is TGCGCCAGCAGCTTGGAACTAGCGGGAGCCTACGAGCAGTACTTC. The rearrangement links TRBV5-1 to TRBJ2-7, with TRBD2 identical over 11 bases. With 0 bases clipped from V and 2 bases from J, the junction kept 1 base outside the gene matches. The length of the CDR3 is 15 residues. CDR1 is SGHRS, CDR2 YFSETQ, per germline.

The rearrangement links TRBV19 to TRBJ2-3, with 9 bases fitting TRBD2. The CDR3 length is 14 residues. CDR1 and CDR2 (germline): LNHDA, SQIVND (reference sequence). Unmatched junction bases numbered 7, after V lost 3 bases and J lost 9 bases. Written as DNA, the CDR3 is TGTGCCAGTAGTATGGCGGCTAGCGGGACAACGCAGTATTTT. Its translation: CASSMAASGTTQYF.

V usage is TRBV3-1 (or the pseudogene TRBV3-2) and J usage is TRBJ2-1, with 10 bases aligning to TRBD2. Trimming cost V 3 bases and J 2 bases; bases outside gene matches: 4. The CDR3 covers 16 residues. Per the germline V gene, CDR1 is LGHDT and CDR2 is YNNKEL (reference sequence). DNA of the CDR3: TGTGCCAGCAGCCAGTATAGCGGGAGGACCTACAATGAGCAGTTCTTC. The encoded protein is CASSQYSGRTYNEQFF.

The chain uses TRBV7-2 and TRBJ2-7; D perhaps matches TRBD2 (6 bases). The CDR3 runs 14 residues. Germline V gene data show CDR1 as SGHTA and CDR2 as FQGNSA. V was pared by 2 bases and J by 7 bases, with 15 bases between. CDR3 coding DNA: TGTGCCAGCAGCTTACGAGGAGGGTCCTTAGAGCAGTACTTC. Translated, it gives CASSLRGGSLEQYF.

The chain couples TRBV6-5 to TRBJ1-1, with D perhaps matching TRBD1 (6 bases). Trimming removed 7 bases at V and 5 bases at J, with 14 bases between. The CDR3 has 13 residues. CDR1 MNHEY and CDR2 SVGAGI come from the germline V gene. The CDR3 region has the DNA TGTGCCAGCATCCTGAACAGGGAGACTGAAGCTTTCTTT. Encoded protein: CASILNRETEAFF.

This clone came up once. The J gene is TRBJ2-7, the V gene TRBV27; D is unclear. The ends were cut back, 3 bases at V and 1 base at J, with 13 bases in the middle. Germline V lookup: CDR1 MNHEY, CDR2 SMNVEV (reference sequence). This CDR3 is built from 15 residues. The DNA of the CDR3 is TGTGCCAGCAGTTTCCCTCAGATTTTGTCCTACGAGCAGTACTTC. It translates to CASSFPQILSYEQYF.

J is TRBJ2-7 and V is TRBV3-1 (or the pseudogene TRBV3-2); 10 bases fit TRBD1. The CDR3 loop spans 15 amino acids. Germline V gene lookup returns CDR1 LGHDT and CDR2 YNNKEL (reference sequence). V shed 6 bases and J 4 bases; nucleotides not matched to a gene: 9. This chain's CDR3 is CASSPTGGSVYEQYF. Written as DNA, the CDR3 is TGTGCCAGCAGTCCGACAGGGGGCTCGGTGTACGAGCAGTACTTC.

V and J are TRBV6-2 or TRBV6-3 and TRBJ1-1, with 9 bases fitting TRBD1. The V gene's germline CDR1 is MNHEY and CDR2 SVGEGT. J lost 12 bases, V lost 0 bases, and 2 bases had no gene match. The CDR3 runs 12 residues. As DNA, the CDR3 is TGTGCCAGCAGTTACTCAGACAGGGGGACTTTCTTT. Translated: CASSYSDRGTFF.

The J gene is TRBJ1-2, the V gene TRBV3-1 (or the pseudogene TRBV3-2); D gene ambiguous. CDR1 LGHDT and CDR2 YNNKEL come from the germline V gene (reference sequence). With 2 bases removed from V and 3 bases from J, the gap between germline ends came to 7 bases. The CDR3 contains 13 residues. CDR3 sequence reads: CASSQNRDYGYTF. Here the CDR3 DNA reads TGTGCCAGCAGCCAAAACCGGGACTATGGCTACACCTTC.

This sequence joins TRBV5-1 and TRBJ2-7; possible D gene TRBD1, 5 bases. The germline V gene has CDR1 SGHRS and CDR2 YFSETQ. The germline V and J ends were trimmed by 4 bases and 1 base, with 18 bases remaining between them. The length of the CDR3 is 16 residues. For the CDR3, the DNA is TGCGCCAGCAGCGATCGGCCAGGGATCCAATCCTACGAGCAGTACTTC. It yields the protein CASSDRPGIQSYEQYF.

The chain is built from TRBV7-9 and TRBJ2-2, with a weak D call TRBD2 (5 bases). The CDR3 extends over 14 amino acids. CDR1 and CDR2 (germline): SEHNR, FQNEAQ (reference sequence). The V end was cut by 3 bases, the J end by 1 base, with 6 bases between. The CDR3 DNA sequence: TGTGCCAGCAGCTTTCGGGGGAACACCGGGGAGCTGTTTTTT. Translated, it gives CASSFRGNTGELFF.

Written as DNA, the CDR3 is TGTGCCAGCAGCCAAAACCCTCGACAGGGGGCGTATGAAAAACTGTTTTTT. As protein: CASSQNPRQGAYEKLFF. J is TRBJ1-4 and V is TRBV4-2; the match to TRBD1 covers 10 bases. Germline lookup yields CDR1 LGHNA and CDR2 YNFKEQ. CDR3 length: 17 amino acids. The ends lost 2 bases at V and 6 bases at J; junction bases unmatched: 9.

This clone occurred a few times. This chain links TRBV7-2 with TRBJ1-1; 7 nucleotides match TRBD1. Trimming took 6 bases from V and 11 from J; bases not matched to a gene: 12. CDR1 SGHTA and CDR2 FQGNSA come from the germline V gene. The CDR3 extends over 13 amino acids. As DNA, the CDR3 is TGTGCCAGCAGTTTCGATACAGGGACAGTCGCTTTCTTT. Translating it yields CASSFDTGTVAFF.

V gene TRBV5-6 combines with J gene TRBJ2-1, with TRBD2 matching 8 bases. The CDR3 has 15 amino acids. Germline CDR1 reads SGHDT; CDR2 reads YYEEEE. The V and J ends lost 4 bases and 2 bases, in that order; junction bases with no gene match: 5. The CDR3 coding sequence is TGTGCCAGCAGCGAAGGAGCGGGAGCCTACAATGAGCAGTTCTTC. Translation: CASSEGAGAYNEQFF.

The V gene is TRBV7-3, the J gene TRBJ2-1, with TRBD2 matching over 15 bases. V dropped 5 bases and J dropped 4; count of bases not matched to a gene: 12. From germline, CDR1 is SGHTA and CDR2 FQGTGA. The CDR3 length is 19 residues. The CDR3 sequence is CASSAGLAGGPRGYNEQFF. Written as DNA, the CDR3 is TGTGCCAGCAGCGCCGGACTAGCGGGAGGGCCGAGGGGATACAATGAGCAGTTCTTC.

V and J are TRBV11-2 and TRBJ1-4; D possibly corresponds to TRBD1 (5 bases). V was shortened by 5 bases and J by 4 bases, with 11 bases between the two germline ends. This CDR3 comprises 14 residues. The germline CDR1 and CDR2 sequences are SGHAT and FQNNGV. CDR3 in amino acids: CASSPDSYNEKLFF. CDR3 sequence (DNA): TGTGCCAGCAGCCCTGACAGTTATAATGAAAAACTGTTTTTT.

The chain joins TRBV27 to TRBJ1-2, with 8 positions matching TRBD1. Germline CDR1 reads MNHEY; CDR2 reads SMNVEV (reference sequence). CDR3 length: 14 amino acids. The V segment lost 5 bases and the J segment 8 bases; nucleotides outside the gene matches: 10. CDR3 nucleotides: TGTGCCAGCAGTCCACTGACAGGGGACTGGGGCTACACCTTC. Protein sequence: CASSPLTGDWGYTF.

This clone has just one count. The chain recombines TRBV3-1 (or the pseudogene TRBV3-2) with TRBJ2-5, with D perhaps matching TRBD1 (6 bases). The V end was cut by 3 bases, the J end by 4 bases, with 12 bases between. Per the germline V gene, CDR1 is LGHDT and CDR2 is YNNKEL (reference sequence). There are 14 residues in the CDR3. The CDR3 nucleotides are TGTGCCAGCAGCCAGACAGGACGGGGAGAGACCCAGTACTTC. Translation gives CASSQTGRGETQYF.

The V call is TRBV18, the J call TRBJ1-1; TRBD1 aligns across 9 bases. The V segment lost 4 bases and the J segment 3 bases; nucleotides outside the gene matches: 3. Germline CDR1 and CDR2: KGHSH and LQKENI. This CDR3 comprises 14 residues. CDR3 residues: CASSLGQGHTEAFF. The CDR3 DNA reads TGTGCCAGCTCACTGGGACAGGGCCACACTGAAGCTTTCTTT.